The 21 T cell receptor beta chains below all came from one sample that was sequenced in a study of blood T cells in healthy people across ages. The authors ran a second PCR of roughly 7 to 11 cycles using a sample-barcoded 5' primer and a J-beta primer mix. TCRdb independently ran MiXCR on the 5' RACE reads; one entry per CDR3 protein. The sample includes roughly 930,000 distinct CDR3 sequences, roughly 48% of them seen just once. Sequencing used blood. These receptors all come from a man aged 25-45 years in good health.

This chain connects TRBV4-3 to TRBJ2-1, with TRBD2 matching over 10 bases. Trimming at V came to 1 base and at J to 9 bases, leaving 6 bases not matched to a gene. The CDR3 has 15 amino acids. CDR1 and CDR2 (germline): LGHNA, YSLEER. The CDR3 loop is CASSQVRSGGVEQFF. CDR3 coding DNA: TGCGCCAGCAGCCAAGTTAGGAGCGGGGGGGTTGAGCAGTTCTTC.

This clonotype was detected a few times. This sequence joins TRBV6-6 and TRBJ1-1, with TRBD1 matching over 9 bases. There are 13 residues in the CDR3. In germline, CDR1 is MNHNY, CDR2 SVGAGI (reference sequence). V lost 4 bases to trimming and J lost 11 bases; unmatched junction nucleotides: 8. Here the CDR3 DNA reads TGTGCCAGCAGTTTAATAGGACAGGGGCTGGCTTTCTTT. It specifies CASSLIGQGLAFF.

The chain is built from TRBV27 and TRBJ1-5, with D hard to call. This CDR3 has 13 residues. Trimming removed 1 base from V and 6 bases from J, with 7 bases in between. Per the germline V gene, CDR1 is MNHEY and CDR2 is SMNVEV (reference sequence). Here the CDR3 reads CASSLLISQPQHF. In DNA form, the CDR3 reads TGTGCCAGCAGTTTATTAATCTCTCAGCCCCAGCATTTT.

The genes are TRBV3-1 and TRBJ1-2; D is perhaps TRBD1 (6 bases). This CDR3 is 13 amino acids long. V was shortened by 4 bases and J by 8 bases, with 14 bases between the two germline ends. Germline V gives CDR1 LGHDT, CDR2 YNNKEL (reference sequence). Here the CDR3 reads CASSPTGFRGYTF. Written as DNA, the CDR3 is TGTGCCAGCAGCCCCACAGGGTTTCGGGGCTACACCTTC.

Only one count was recorded for this clonotype. This chain uses TRBV20-1 with TRBJ2-5; either TRBD1 or TRBD2 may fit D (5 bases each). CDR1 and CDR2 from the germline V gene are DFQATT and SNEGSKA (reference sequence). Between the trimmed V and J ends, which lost 5 bases and 11 bases, there was a span of 15 bases. There are 11 residues in the CDR3. CDR3 DNA sequence: TGCAGTGCTGGGACCCACAATGAGCAGTACTTC. It specifies CSAGTHNEQYF.

This clonotype was recorded many times. The CDR3 sequence: CASSLLEGAEQYF. The CDR3 DNA sequence: TGTGCCAGCAGCTTACTGGAGGGGGCCGAGCAGTACTTC. The J gene is TRBJ2-7, the V gene TRBV7-3; D possibly corresponds to TRBD1 (7 bases). This CDR3 comprises 13 residues. Trimming cost V 2 bases and J 6 bases, with 11 bases left between them. Germline CDR1 and CDR2: SGHTA and FQGTGA. Complete variable domain (other parts from reference TRBV7-3 and TRBJ2-7): GAGVSQTPSNKVTEKGKYVELRCDPISGHTALYWYRQSLGQGPEFLIYFQGTGAADDSGLPNDRFFAVRPEGSVSTLKIQRTERGDSAVYLCASSLLEGAEQYFGPGTRLTVT.

CDR3: CASSSAGQPRTDTQYF. In nucleotides, the CDR3 is TGCGCCAGCAGCTCCGCGGGACAGCCCCGGACAGATACGCAGTATTTT. This chain joins TRBV5-1 and TRBJ2-3, with D perhaps matching TRBD1 (7 bases). The CDR3 runs 16 residues. Trimming took 3 bases from V and 3 from J, leaving 17 bases between them. Per the germline V gene, CDR1 is SGHRS and CDR2 is YFSETQ.

The rearrangement uses TRBV5-1 and TRBJ2-7, with D unclear. There are 12 residues in the CDR3. CDR1 is SGHRS, CDR2 YFSETQ, per germline. V lost 4 bases to trimming and J lost 8 bases, with 13 bases between them. This CDR3 reads CASSPDPGKQYF. The CDR3 DNA reads as TGCGCCAGCAGCCCGGACCCTGGAAAGCAGTACTTC.

This clonotype was counted only a few times. The rearrangement links TRBV2 to TRBJ1-2; D possibly corresponds to TRBD1 (6 bases). The CDR3 loop spans 15 amino acids. Germline-derived CDR1 and CDR2 are SNHLY and FYNNEI. The V end was cut by 4 bases, the J end by 5 bases, with 17 bases between. The DNA for the CDR3 is TGTGCCAGCAGTGCAGAGGGGGGGGCAAGATATGGCTACACCTTC. Translation: CASSAEGGARYGYTF.

The V and J genes are TRBV10-3 and TRBJ2-5, with 10 bases fitting TRBD2. Trimming removed 8 bases from V and 11 bases from J; junction bases left unmatched: 11. The CDR3 is made up of 13 amino acids. Germline V gene lookup returns CDR1 ENHRY and CDR2 SYGVKD. CDR3 in amino acids: CAISSSGGNEQYF. DNA of the CDR3: TGTGCCATCTCTTCTAGCGGGGGAAATGAGCAGTACTTC.

This clonotype was seen more than once but under ten times. The rearrangement uses TRBV6-2 or TRBV6-3 and TRBJ2-7; weak D call: TRBD2 (5 bases). The V gene lost 6 bases and the J gene lost 2 bases, with 11 bases spanning the gap. The CDR3 is 13 amino acids. Germline CDR1 is MNHEY and CDR2 is SVGEGT. The chain's CDR3 is CASRTTSTYEQYF. The CDR3 DNA follows: TGTGCCAGCAGGACTACCTCCACCTACGAGCAGTACTTC.

This clonotype was recorded a few times. The chain recombines TRBV5-5 with TRBJ2-5; either TRBD1 or TRBD2 may supply D (5 bases each). This CDR3 has 16 amino acids. Trimming stripped 2 bases from V and 2 bases from J, with 16 bases between. Germline CDR1 reads SGHKS; CDR2 reads YYEKEE (reference sequence). The CDR3 sequence is CASSLGERSGQETQYF. CDR3 sequence (DNA): TGTGCCAGCAGCTTAGGGGAGAGGAGTGGGCAAGAGACCCAGTACTTC.

V and J are TRBV11-3 and TRBJ2-1, with D unresolved. Germline V gene lookup returns CDR1 SGHNT and CDR2 YENEEA. V lost 4 bases and J 4 bases, leaving 14 bases between the germline ends. The CDR3 length is 15 residues. The CDR3 loop is CASSWGSGIYNEQFF. The CDR3 DNA reads as TGTGCCAGCAGCTGGGGTTCAGGAATATACAATGAGCAGTTCTTC.

The V gene is TRBV6-6, the J gene TRBJ2-7; D is possibly TRBD2 (5 bases). Trimming removed 8 bases from V and 0 bases from J, with 11 bases in between. The CDR3 has 13 amino acids. The germline V gene encodes CDR1 MNHNY and CDR2 SVGAGI (reference sequence). The CDR3 DNA reads as TGTGCCAGCGGTGGGAGAAGCTCCTACGAGCAGTACTTC. This gives the protein CASGGRSSYEQYF.

This chain joins TRBV12-3 or TRBV12-4 and TRBJ2-7, with D tentatively TRBD2 (6 bases). Between the trimmed V and J ends, which lost 2 bases and 7 bases, there was a span of 27 bases. There are 18 residues in the CDR3. The CDR3 sequence: CASSLISASGGVGNEQYF. The CDR3 coding sequence is TGTGCCAGCAGTTTAATTTCGGCCTCCGGGGGTGTCGGCAATGAGCAGTACTTC.

The chain couples TRBV28 to TRBJ1-2; D unresolved. With 7 bases removed from V and 3 bases from J, the gap between germline ends came to 15 bases. CDR1 is MDHEN and CDR2 is SYDVKM in the germline V gene. The length of the CDR3 is 14 residues. CDR3 in DNA: TGTGCCAGCACCCTTGGCCGGGGTCACTATGGCTACACCTTC. As protein: CASTLGRGHYGYTF.

This clonotype was seen more than once but under ten times. V gene TRBV24-1 combines with J gene TRBJ1-1; D gene ambiguous. CDR1 is KGHDR and CDR2 is SFDVKD in the germline V gene. CDR3 length: 14 residues. Trimming stripped 12 bases from V and 3 bases from J, with 19 bases between. CDR3 sequence: CAPAETSVDTEAFF. As DNA, the CDR3 is TGTGCCCCTGCCGAAACGTCGGTAGACACTGAAGCTTTCTTT.

J is TRBJ2-7 and V is TRBV28, with D uncertain. There are 14 residues in the CDR3. Trimming removed 5 bases at V and 3 bases at J, with 14 bases between. Germline loops: CDR1 MDHEN, CDR2 SYDVKM. The CDR3 DNA sequence: TGTGCCAGCAGTCACCGACTCCTGGGCTACGAGCAGTACTTC. Protein product: CASSHRLLGYEQYF.

The genes are TRBV7-2 and TRBJ2-1; D possibly uses TRBD1 or TRBD2 (5 bases each). This CDR3 has 13 amino acids. CDR1 SGHTA and CDR2 FQGNSA come from the germline V gene. Trimming took off 8 bases at V and 3 bases at J, with 11 bases between the two ends. The CDR3 reads CASRGQGYNEQFF. CDR3 DNA: TGTGCCAGCCGCGGGCAGGGCTACAATGAGCAGTTCTTC.

The rearrangement links TRBV7-8 to TRBJ2-1; D not resolved. The CDR3 is 13 residues long. Germline values: CDR1 SGHVS, CDR2 FQNEAQ. The V and J ends lost 1 base and 6 bases respectively, with 7 bases between them. This chain's CDR3 is CASSLVQRNEQFF. The CDR3 nucleotides are TGTGCCAGCAGCTTAGTTCAGCGCAATGAGCAGTTCTTC.

The rearrangement uses TRBV10-3 and TRBJ2-7, with unresolved D. Germline CDR1 reads ENHRY; CDR2 reads SYGVKD. V was cut by 7 bases and J by 7 bases, with 14 bases left in between. The CDR3 is made up of 12 amino acids. Here the CDR3 reads CAIKDLYNEQYF. The CDR3, as DNA: TGTGCCATCAAGGACCTTTACAATGAGCAGTACTTC.